This TCR beta chain emerged from a study of blood T cells in healthy people across ages. The germline V gene encodes CDR1 SGHTA and CDR2 FQGNSA. The CDR3 extends over 14 amino acids. The second PCR ran about 7 to 12 cycles with a sample-barcoded 5' primer and J-beta primers. TCRdb independently ran MiXCR on the 5' RACE reads; one entry per CDR3 protein. The sample lists approximately 600,000 distinct CDR3 sequences, under 65% occurring once. Isolation of PBMCs gave at least 7 million cells per sample. The sequenced sample was blood. This TCR derives from a man in his 60s in good health. V usage is TRBV7-2 and J usage is TRBJ2-4; weak D call: TRBD2 (5 bases). The J call may be faulty, since TRBJ2-5 better matches the DNA end. The CDR3: CASSPGLNAKTQYF. DNA for the CDR3: TGTGCCAGCAGCCCCGGACTGAACGCAAAGACCCAGTACTTC.